This TCR beta chain was identified during a study of T-cell memory formation after mild COVID-19. This clonotype has ten or more counts. Germline V CDR1 and CDR2: DFQATT, SNEGSKA (reference sequence). This CDR3 region has 13 residues. Deletions cut 3 bases from V and 2 bases from J, with 7 bases between. TCRdb itself ran the 5' RACE reads through MiXCR, one entry per CDR3 protein. In the table there are about 57,000 distinct CDR3 sequences, roughly an eighth of which are singletons. The source is a man younger than 35 who had mild COVID-19 (a few samples of this study predate the infection). Cell type and time point are not known. The rearrangement joins TRBV20-1 to TRBJ2-2, with D perhaps matching TRBD1 (5 bases). Sequenced: PBMCs or a T cell subset sorted from them (not recorded which). CDR3 in DNA: TGCAGTGCTAGGCAGGGTAACACCGGGGAGCTGTTTTTT. This encodes CSARQGNTGELFF.